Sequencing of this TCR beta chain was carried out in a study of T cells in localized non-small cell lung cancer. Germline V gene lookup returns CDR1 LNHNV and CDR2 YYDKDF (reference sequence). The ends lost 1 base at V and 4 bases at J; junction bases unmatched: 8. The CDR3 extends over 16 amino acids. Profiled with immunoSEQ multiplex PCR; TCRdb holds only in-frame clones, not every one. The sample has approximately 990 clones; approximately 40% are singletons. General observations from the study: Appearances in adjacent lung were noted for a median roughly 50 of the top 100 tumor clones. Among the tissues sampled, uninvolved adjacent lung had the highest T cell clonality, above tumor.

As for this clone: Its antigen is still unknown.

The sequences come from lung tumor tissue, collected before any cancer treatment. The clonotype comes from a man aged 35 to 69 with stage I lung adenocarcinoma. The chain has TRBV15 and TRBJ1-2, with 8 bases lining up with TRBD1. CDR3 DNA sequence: TGTGCCACCAGCAGAGTTCTGGCCGGGACAGGCTATGGCTACACCTTC. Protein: CATSRVLAGTGYGYTF.